Reported below is one T cell receptor (beta chain). This sample was included in a study of shared clonotypes between healthy human individuals. The naive CD8 population came from CD45RO-negative cells selected for CCR7, without terminally differentiated effector memory CD45RA+ cells. Recent acute infections and vaccinations were absent in the healthy HIV-negative adult donors. The CDR3 has 13 residues. Germline loops: CDR1 SGHNT, CDR2 YYREEE (reference sequence). V lost 4 bases and J 2 bases, leaving 9 bases between the germline ends. The data were produced by immunoSEQ multiplex PCR, yet TCRdb's version contains in-frame clones alone and is incomplete. The repertoire has approximately 650,000 clones, 95% to 96% of them found once; the top ten carry roughly 0.1%.

This TCR was sampled from a woman in her 30s in good health. Sequences were obtained from naive CD8+ T cells sorted from blood. This chain joins TRBV5-4 and TRBJ2-5; D gene uncertain. For the CDR3, the DNA is TGTGCCAGCAGCCAAGACTCTCAAGAGACCCAGTACTTC. Protein sequence: CASSQDSQETQYF. Together with reference TRBV5-4 and TRBJ2-5, the CDR3 gives the full variable domain: ETGVTQSPTHLIKTRGQQVTLRCSSQSGHNTVSWYQQALGQGPQFIFQYYREEENGRGNFPPRFSGLQFPNYSSELNVNALELDDSALYLCASSQDSQETQYFGPGTRLLVL.